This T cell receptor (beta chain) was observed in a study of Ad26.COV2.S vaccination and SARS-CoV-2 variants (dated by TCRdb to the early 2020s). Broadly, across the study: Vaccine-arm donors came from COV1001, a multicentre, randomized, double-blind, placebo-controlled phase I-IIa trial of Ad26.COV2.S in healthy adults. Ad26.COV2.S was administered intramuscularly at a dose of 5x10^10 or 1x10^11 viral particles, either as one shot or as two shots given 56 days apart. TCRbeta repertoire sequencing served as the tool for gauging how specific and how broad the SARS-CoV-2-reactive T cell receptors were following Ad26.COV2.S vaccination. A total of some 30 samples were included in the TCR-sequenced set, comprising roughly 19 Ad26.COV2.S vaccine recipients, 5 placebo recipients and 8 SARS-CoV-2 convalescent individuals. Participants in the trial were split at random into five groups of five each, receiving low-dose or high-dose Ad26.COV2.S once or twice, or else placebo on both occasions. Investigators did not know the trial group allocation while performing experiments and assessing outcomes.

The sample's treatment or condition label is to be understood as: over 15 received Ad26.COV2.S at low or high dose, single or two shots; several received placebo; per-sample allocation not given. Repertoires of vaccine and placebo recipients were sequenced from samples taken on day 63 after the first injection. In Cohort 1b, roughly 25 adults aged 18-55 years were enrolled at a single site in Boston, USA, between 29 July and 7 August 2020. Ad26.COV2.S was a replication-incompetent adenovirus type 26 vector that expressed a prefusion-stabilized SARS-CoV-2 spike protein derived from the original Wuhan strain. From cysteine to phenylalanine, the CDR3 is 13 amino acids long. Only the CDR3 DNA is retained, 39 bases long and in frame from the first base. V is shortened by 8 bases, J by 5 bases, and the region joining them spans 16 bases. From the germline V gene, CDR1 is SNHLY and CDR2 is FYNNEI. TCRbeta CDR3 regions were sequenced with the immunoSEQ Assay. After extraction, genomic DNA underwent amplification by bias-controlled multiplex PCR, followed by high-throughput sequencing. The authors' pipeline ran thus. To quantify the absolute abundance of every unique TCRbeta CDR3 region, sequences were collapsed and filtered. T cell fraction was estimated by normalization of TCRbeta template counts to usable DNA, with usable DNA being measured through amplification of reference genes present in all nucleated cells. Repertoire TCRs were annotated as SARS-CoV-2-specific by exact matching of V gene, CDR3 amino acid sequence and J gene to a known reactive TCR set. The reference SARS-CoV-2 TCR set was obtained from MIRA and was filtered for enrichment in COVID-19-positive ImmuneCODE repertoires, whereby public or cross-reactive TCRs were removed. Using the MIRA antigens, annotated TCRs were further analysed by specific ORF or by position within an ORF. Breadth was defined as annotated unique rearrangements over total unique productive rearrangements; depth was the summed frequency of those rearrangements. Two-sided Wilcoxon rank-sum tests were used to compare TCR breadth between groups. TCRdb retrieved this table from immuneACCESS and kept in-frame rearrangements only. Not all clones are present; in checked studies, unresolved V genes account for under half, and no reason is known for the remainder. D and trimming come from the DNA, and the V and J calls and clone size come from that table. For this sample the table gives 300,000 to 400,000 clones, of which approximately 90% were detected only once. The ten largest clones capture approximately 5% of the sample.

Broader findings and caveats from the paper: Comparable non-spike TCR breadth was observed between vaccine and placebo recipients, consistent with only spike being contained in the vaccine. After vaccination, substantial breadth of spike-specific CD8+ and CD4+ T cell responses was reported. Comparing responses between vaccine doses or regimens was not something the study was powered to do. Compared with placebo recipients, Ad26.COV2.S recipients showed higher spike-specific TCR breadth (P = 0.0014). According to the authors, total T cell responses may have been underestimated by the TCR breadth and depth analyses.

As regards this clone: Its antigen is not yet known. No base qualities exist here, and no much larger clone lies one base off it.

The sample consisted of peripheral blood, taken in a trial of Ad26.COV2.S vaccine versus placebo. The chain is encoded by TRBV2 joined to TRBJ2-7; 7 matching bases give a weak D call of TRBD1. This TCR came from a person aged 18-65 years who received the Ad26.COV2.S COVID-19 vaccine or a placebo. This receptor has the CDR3 CASSEFRGDEQYF. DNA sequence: TGTGCCAGCTCCGAATTCAGGGGGGACGAGCAGTACTTC.